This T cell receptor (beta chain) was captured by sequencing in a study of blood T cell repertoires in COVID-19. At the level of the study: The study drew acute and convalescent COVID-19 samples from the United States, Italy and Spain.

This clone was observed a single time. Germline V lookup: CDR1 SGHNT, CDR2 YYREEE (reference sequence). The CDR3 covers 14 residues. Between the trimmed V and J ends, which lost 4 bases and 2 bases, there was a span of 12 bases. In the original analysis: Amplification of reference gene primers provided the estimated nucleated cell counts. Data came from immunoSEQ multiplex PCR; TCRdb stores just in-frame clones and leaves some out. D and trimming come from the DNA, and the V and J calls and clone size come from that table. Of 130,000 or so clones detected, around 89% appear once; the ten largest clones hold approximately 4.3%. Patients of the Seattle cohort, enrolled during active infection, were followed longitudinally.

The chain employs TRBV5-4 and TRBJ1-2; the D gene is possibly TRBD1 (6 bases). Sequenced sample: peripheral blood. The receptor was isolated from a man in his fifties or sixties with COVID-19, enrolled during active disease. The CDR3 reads CASSPRGGNYGYTF. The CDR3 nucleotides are TGTGCCAGCAGCCCAAGGGGGGGCAACTATGGCTACACCTTC.